This T cell receptor beta chain was found in a study of shared clonotypes between healthy human individuals. Profiled with immunoSEQ multiplex PCR; TCRdb holds only in-frame clones, not every one. The sample holds about 2.3 million clones, 85% to 95% seen once. The V and J ends lost 0 bases and 2 bases respectively, with 14 bases between them. In germline, CDR1 is SGHTA, CDR2 FQGTGA. The CDR3 extends over 16 amino acids. Comments on this clone: The antigen remains unidentified.

Findings of the study overall: Sampling involved blood alone; tissue repertoires likely differ.

The TCR comes from a man aged 18 to 29 in good health. Some clones in this sample may be carry-over from other donors' samples. The chain couples TRBV7-3 to TRBJ2-7; D gene uncertain. The sequenced material came from naive CD4+ T cells from PBMCs. As for subset: CD45RA+ positively selected. CDR3 in amino acids: CASSLTPGLSTYEQYF. Written as DNA, the CDR3 is TGTGCCAGCAGCTTAACACCCGGTCTTTCGACCTACGAGCAGTACTTC.